These T cell receptor beta chains were read from a single sample in a study of CD8+ T cells in alopecia areata. TCRdb keeps only in-frame clones here, not all; method: immunoSEQ multiplex PCR. The data contain around 10,000 clones, approximately 60% of them singletons. Sequencing used skin, obtained at week 0. The receptors stem from a human donor with alopecia areata. Each CDR3 is given with its conserved first and last residue. A D gene is named only where the DNA matches it firmly. Part of the rows lack a size; the others show once, few, many or a class for expanded clones.

14,NA,NA,TRBJ2-1,TRBV7-8,CASSSRRTRSEQFF,TGTGCCAGCAGCTCTAGAAGGACCCGCAGTGAGCAGTTCTTC
14,once,TRBD1,TRBJ1-2,TRBV13,CASREFGQGLRYTF,TGTGCCAGCAGAGAATTCGGACAGGGGCTACGCTACACCTTC
13,NA,NA,TRBJ2-2,TRBV2,CASSESVTGELFF,TGTGCCAGCAGTGAATCGGTGACCGGGGAGCTGTTTTTT
13,large,NA,TRBJ2-3,TRBV5-4,CASSIQGKDTQYF,TGTGCCAGCAGTATTCAGGGGAAAGATACGCAGTATTTT
17,NA,NA,TRBJ1-3,TRBV18,CASSPVGQGRSGNTIYF,TGTGCCAGCTCACCGGTAGGGCAGGGCCGCTCTGGAAACACCATATATTTT
12,few,NA,TRBJ2-5,TRBV29-1,CSVEEGGLTQYF,TGCAGCGTTGAAGAGGGGGGACTTACCCAGTACTTC
17,NA,NA,TRBJ2-7,TRBV5-6,CASSYLYSGRVGYEQYF,TGTGCCAGCAGCTACCTCTACTCAGGGCGGGTTGGCTACGAGCAGTACTTC
18,NA,TRBD2,TRBJ2-3,TRBV5-1,CASSLTGLATFSTDTQYF,TGCGCCAGCAGCTTGACCGGACTAGCGACATTTAGCACAGATACGCAGTATTTT
15,NA,NA,TRBJ2-7,TRBV2,CASSEAHKLSYEQYF,TGTGCCAGCAGTGAAGCGCACAAGCTATCCTACGAGCAGTACTTC
11,NA,NA,TRBJ1-1,TRBV6-5,CASSSNTEAFF,TGTGCCAGCAGCTCCAACACTGAAGCTTTCTTT
14,NA,NA,TRBJ1-1,TRBV19,CASSISGVNTEAFF,TGTGCCAGTAGTATATCGGGCGTCAACACTGAAGCTTTCTTT
15,NA,NA,TRBJ1-1,TRBV13,CASSTRTFVNTEAFF,TGTGCCAGCAGCACCCGGACGTTCGTAAACACTGAAGCTTTCTTT
15,NA,TRBD2,TRBJ2-1,TRBV5-1,CASRERGTNYNEQFF,TGCGCCAGCAGGGAGCGGGGGACCAACTACAATGAGCAGTTCTTC
18,NA,TRBD1,TRBJ2-7,TRBV11-2,CASSLFPHKPGQGYEQYF,TGTGCCAGCAGCTTATTCCCGCACAAACCGGGACAGGGGTACGAGCAGTACTTC
16,NA,NA,TRBJ2-3,TRBV15,CATSRSSRRGTDTQYF,TGTGCCACCAGCAGGTCCTCCAGGAGGGGCACAGATACGCAGTATTTT
14,NA,TRBD1,TRBJ2-7,TRBV29-1,CSVVLQGVSYEQYF,TGCAGCGTTGTGTTACAGGGGGTCTCCTACGAGCAGTACTTC
15,NA,TRBD1,TRBJ2-3,TRBV14,CASSRQGRNTDTQYF,TGTGCCAGCAGCCGACAGGGGCGGAACACAGATACGCAGTATTTT
17,few,NA,TRBJ2-1,TRBV4-1,CASSQFPVPGWGNEQFF,TGCGCCAGCAGCCAATTCCCGGTCCCGGGTTGGGGTAATGAGCAGTTCTTC
14,few,NA,TRBJ2-3,TRBV19,CASKREQLTDTQYF,TGTGCCAGTAAACGTGAGCAGCTCACAGATACGCAGTATTTT
16,NA,NA,TRBJ1-2,TRBV7-2,CASTLDGRDGVDGYTF,TGTGCCAGCACCTTGGATGGCCGGGACGGTGTTGATGGCTACACCTTC
15,once,TRBD1,TRBJ1-2,TRBV29-1,CSVVGTGLFNYGYTF,TGCAGCGTTGTGGGGACAGGGTTATTTAACTATGGCTACACCTTC
13,NA,NA,TRBJ1-1,TRBV7-9,CASSSFADTEAFF,TGTGCCAGCAGCTCGTTCGCGGACACTGAAGCTTTCTTT
17,large,TRBD1,TRBJ1-4,TRBV2,CASSISTGGSPNEKLFF,TGTGCCAGCAGTATCTCGACAGGGGGCTCACCTAATGAAAAACTGTTTTTT